A selection of T cell receptor beta chains follows, all from one sample in a study of neoadjuvant anti-PD-1 for oral cavity cancer. Method: immunoSEQ multiplex PCR; TCRdb's copy keeps in-frame clones and lacks some. The sample records fewer than 70,000 clones, more than 65% being singletons. The starting material was PBMCs, obtained before nivolumab (anti-PD-1) treatment. These receptors came from a person between 40 and 85 years old with oral cavity squamous cell carcinoma. CDR3s include the opening cysteine and the closing phenylalanine or tryptophan. Each record gives: CDR3 protein, V gene.

CASSAQSGNTIYF	TRBV19
CASSLTSNTGELFF	TRBV27
CASSSEVRSEQYF	TRBV7-3
CASSLAGSRLYGYTF	TRBV7-9
CASSSTGGKNSPLHF	TRBV5-4
CASILALQETQYF	TRBV5-5
CASSLGVAGSTDTQYF	TRBV5-1
CAISVGQQETQYF	TRBV10-3
CASSIPRTGNGYTF	TRBV5-6
CSVGDRGGTGELFF	TRBV29-1
CASNRWGEQYF	TRBV7-9
CASSEASSVTSTDTQYF	TRBV2
CASSPSPAAGYTF	TRBV7-2
CAWIVLNTEAFF	TRBV30
CASSPGLAVNNEQFF	TRBV18
CASHLSRRDRGTDTQYF	TRBV5-1
CASSNRPIANEKLFF	TRBV6-5
CASTTGGSYNSPLHF	TRBV5-4
CASKGQTNTEAFF	TRBV5-1
CASGTVYSNQPQHF	TRBV6-1
CASSQEGTVGEQYF	TRBV4-1
CSVGQGRTDTQYF	TRBV29-1
CASSEFFLLAGGYEQFF	TRBV25-1
CASSDPTGVAEAFF	TRBV25-1
CASSASSGPVEYGYTF	TRBV9
CASSPPTDSYGYTF	TRBV19
CASSPRQGASQPQHF	TRBV18
CASSLKDSTNTGELFF	TRBV11-2
CASRLEGGNQPQHF	TRBV5-1
CASSVGTSPGELFF	TRBV9
CASSPSGDTEAFF	TRBV7-9
CASSTGENQPQHF	TRBV5-4
CASSIIRDSNQPQHF	TRBV19
CASSPRDRSGEKLFF	TRBV14
CASRLSPYSNQPQHF	TRBV10-2
CASRTGPRGSPLHF	TRBV5-5
CASSQPGTRGLGYEQYF	TRBV16
CSAELGQGPYEQYF	TRBV29-1
CASSSGQNEQFF	TRBV5-1
CASSLAIAGGNTDTQYF	TRBV5-1
CASSQGAGNDEYF	TRBV5-1
CASSLRGGDTQYF	TRBV5-1
CSLYGGNEQFF	TRBV29-1
CASSFKRRPNGDTDTQYF	TRBV28